This T cell receptor (beta chain) derives from a study of shared clonotypes between healthy human individuals. Whole-study results and caveats: Sampling involved blood alone; tissue repertoires likely differ.

Genomic DNA of every subset was divided equally among multiple immunoSEQ plates. Clones were sequenced by immunoSEQ multiplex PCR, and TCRdb holds only the in-frame ones, with some missing. The repertoire includes millions of clones, over 85% of them detected once, and approximately 0.4% sits in the top ten. CD45RA-negative memory and CD45RA+ naive subsets were split from the CD4+ cells. Trimming removed 6 bases from V and 8 bases from J, with 16 bases in between. The CDR3 loop spans 13 amino acids. Germline lookup yields CDR1 SNHLY and CDR2 FYNNEI. As to this clone: What it binds is not known.

Sequencing input: naive CD4+ T cells from PBMCs. The subset here: CD45RA+ positively selected. This clonotype originated in a man aged 18 to 29 in good health. Some clones in this sample may be carry-over from other donors' samples. V and J are TRBV2 and TRBJ1-2; maybe TRBD1 (6 bases). The CDR3 nucleotides are TGTGCCAGCAGATGGACAGACCAGACGGGCTACACCTTC. It specifies CASRWTDQTGYTF.